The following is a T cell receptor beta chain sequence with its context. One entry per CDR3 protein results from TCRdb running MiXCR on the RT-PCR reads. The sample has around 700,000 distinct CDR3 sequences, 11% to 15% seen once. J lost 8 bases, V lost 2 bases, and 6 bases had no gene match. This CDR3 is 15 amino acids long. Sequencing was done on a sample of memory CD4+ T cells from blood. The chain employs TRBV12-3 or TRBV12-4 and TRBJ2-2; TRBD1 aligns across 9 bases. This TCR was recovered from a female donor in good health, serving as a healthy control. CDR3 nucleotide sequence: TGTGCCAGCAGTTTAAGAGGACAGGGGTTTGGGGAGCTGTTTTTT. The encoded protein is CASSLRGQGFGELFF.